A single sample gave rise to the 32 T cell receptor beta chains below, sequenced in a study of T cells in Graves' hyperthyroidism and ophthalmopathy. Amplification yielded TCR beta CDR3 regions, with RNA transcripts as the source. The TCR CDR3 first-round RT-PCR relied on the HTBI primer set. TCRdb re-derived calls from the multiplex PCR reads in MiXCR, one entry per CDR3 protein. The sample includes 480,000 or so distinct CDR3 sequences, over 45% of them seen just once. Sequences were obtained from peripheral blood or thyroid tissue (not recorded which). The source of these receptors is an adult woman with Graves' disease, either hyperthyroidism or ophthalmopathy (not recorded which).

This clonotype came up a few times. The chain couples TRBV7-9 to TRBJ2-5, with 8 bases fitting TRBD1. Germline V CDR1 and CDR2: SEHNR, FQNEAQ (reference sequence). Trimming at V came to 5 bases and at J to 5 bases, leaving 7 bases not matched to a gene. The CDR3 consists of 14 residues. CDR3 loop: CASSEPGGSETQYF. CDR3 nucleotides: TGTGCCAGCAGCGAGCCAGGGGGCTCCGAGACCCAGTACTTC.

The gene calls are TRBV12-3 or TRBV12-4 and TRBJ1-5; 8 positions match TRBD1. The V gene end was trimmed by 4 bases and the J gene end by 5 bases; junction bases not matched to a gene: 4. The CDR3 runs to 14 residues. This chain's CDR3 is CASSSDRADQPQHF. Here the CDR3 DNA reads TGTGCCAGCAGTTCGGACAGGGCGGATCAGCCCCAGCATTTT.

Many counts were recorded for this clonotype. The chain recombines TRBV7-2 with TRBJ1-5; D is perhaps TRBD1 (6 bases). This CDR3 is 17 amino acids long. V was trimmed by 2 bases and J by 4 bases, leaving 18 bases between them. Germline values: CDR1 SGHTA, CDR2 FQGNSA. In nucleotides, the CDR3 is TGTGCCAGCAGCTTAATTAGGGGACAAAGGGGGAATCAGCCCCAGCATTTT. Translation: CASSLIRGQRGNQPQHF.

The chain combines TRBV2 with TRBJ1-5, with D uncertain. V dropped 9 bases and J dropped 1 base, with 13 bases sitting between them. Germline CDR1 is SNHLY and CDR2 is FYNNEI. The CDR3 totals 14 residues. Written as DNA, the CDR3 is TGTGCCAGTGGACGTTGGAGGAGCAATCAGCCCCAGCATTTT. As protein: CASGRWRSNQPQHF.

V usage is TRBV7-9 and J usage is TRBJ1-5; D uncertain. Germline V gene lookup returns CDR1 SEHNR and CDR2 FQNEAQ (reference sequence). V was pared by 8 bases and J by 3 bases, with 14 bases between. This CDR3 has 14 residues. This CDR3 is CASGADGLNQPQHF. The CDR3 coding sequence is TGTGCCAGCGGCGCGGACGGACTCAATCAGCCCCAGCATTTT.

This clonotype has just a few counts. The chain uses TRBV6-5 and TRBJ2-2, with 12 bases identical to TRBD2. CDR1 and CDR2 from the germline V gene are MNHEY and SVGAGI. This CDR3 has 16 residues. V lost 7 bases, J lost 4 bases, and 7 bases stayed unmatched. The CDR3 reads CASNRLAGDSTGELFF. The CDR3 coding sequence is TGTGCCAGCAATAGACTAGCGGGGGACAGCACCGGGGAGCTGTTTTTT.

This clonotype was seen a single time. This chain uses TRBV2 with TRBJ1-2, with a possible D match to TRBD1 (6 bases). This CDR3 is 14 amino acids long. Germline CDR1 reads SNHLY; CDR2 reads FYNNEI. The ends were cut back, 4 bases at V and 6 bases at J, with 15 bases in the middle. CDR3 sequence reads: CASSVDRGWDGYTF. CDR3 DNA sequence: TGTGCCAGCAGTGTGGACAGAGGGTGGGATGGCTACACCTTC. Supplemented by reference TRBV2 and TRBJ1-2, the full variable domain reads EPEVTQTPSHQVTQMGQEVILRCVPISNHLYFYWYRQILGQKVEFLVSFYNNEISEKSEIFDDQFSVERPDGSNFTLKIRSTKLEDSAMYFCASSVDRGWDGYTFGSGTRLTVV.

This clonotype was counted many times. V usage is TRBV6-6 and J usage is TRBJ1-5; D is ambiguous. V was trimmed by 2 bases and J by 1 base, leaving 3 bases between them. CDR3 length: 13 amino acids. Germline lookup yields CDR1 MNHNY and CDR2 SVGAGI (reference sequence). The CDR3 is CASSYRSNQPQHF. The CDR3 DNA is TGTGCCAGCAGTTACCGAAGCAATCAGCCCCAGCATTTT.

V and J are TRBV7-2 and TRBJ2-7; 7 bases are a match to TRBD2. The CDR3 sequence is 16 residues long. J lost 3 bases, V lost 4 bases, and 12 bases had no gene match. Per germline, CDR1 SGHTA and CDR2 FQGNSA. The DNA of the CDR3 is TGTGCCAGCAGCTCCTTGGCGGGGGTTTTCATCTACGAGCAGTACTTC. This sequence encodes CASSSLAGVFIYEQYF.

This clonotype appeared many times. The V and J genes are TRBV11-2 and TRBJ2-5; D may be TRBD2 (6 bases). Germline V gene data show CDR1 as SGHAT and CDR2 as FQNNGV. This CDR3 is built from 17 residues. Between the trimmed V and J ends, which lost 5 bases and 5 bases, there was a span of 24 bases. CDR3 bases: TGTGCCAGCAGCAGAACCCCCCTCGGGAGTGGGGGGGAGACCCAGTACTTC. Residues: CASSRTPLGSGGETQYF.

The CDR3: CSVKGQHEQYF. CDR3 in DNA: TGCAGCGTTAAAGGGCAGCACGAGCAGTACTTC. The genes are TRBV29-1 and TRBJ2-7; unclear D gene. Germline V gene sequence: CDR1 SQVTM, CDR2 ANQGSEA. Trimming shortened V by 5 bases and J by 5 bases, and 10 bases separated the two germline ends. CDR3 size: 11 residues.

V is TRBV10-3 and J is TRBJ2-2; D perhaps matches TRBD2 (6 bases). Trimming left V 10 bases short and J 7 bases short, with 13 bases between. Germline CDR1 ENHRY, CDR2 SYGVKD. This CDR3 has 12 amino acids. DNA of the CDR3: TGTGCCACCACCGGGGGAAGCGGGGAGCTGTTTTTT. It is translated as CATTGGSGELFF.

This clonotype has a single count. One end of the junction varies from germline; a read error may be responsible. The V call is TRBV10-3, the J call TRBJ2-6; 8 nucleotides match TRBD1. Germline lookup yields CDR1 ENHRY and CDR2 SYGVKD. The CDR3 covers 16 residues. The CDR3 spells CAISPIKQGESDTEAF. The CDR3 DNA is TGTGCCATCAGTCCAATCAAACAGGGGGAAAGCGACACTGAAGCTTTC.

With regard to this clonotype: The junction differs from germline at one of its ends, possibly a read error. The chain couples TRBV5-5 to TRBJ1-2; D is unclear. This CDR3 has 15 amino acids. Per the germline V gene, CDR1 is SGHKS and CDR2 is YYEKEE (reference sequence). The CDR3 reads CASSLGPQAEGGYTF. The DNA of the CDR3 is TGTGCCAGCAGTTTGGGCCCCCAGGCCGAGGGTGGCTACACCTTC.

There are many counts of this clonotype. The chain is built from TRBV20-1 and TRBJ1-5; D unresolved. Germline V gene sequence: CDR1 DFQATT, CDR2 SNEGSKA (reference sequence). V was cut by 0 bases and J by 2 bases, with 11 bases left in between. The CDR3 length is 15 residues. CDR3 nucleotides: TGCAGTGCTAGAGAGCCGACACGAGGCAATCAGCCCCAGCATTTT. Residues: CSAREPTRGNQPQHF.

The V and J genes are TRBV19 and TRBJ2-1; D might be TRBD1 or TRBD2, each matching 7 bases. Germline V gene lookup returns CDR1 LNHDA and CDR2 SQIVND (reference sequence). Trimming removed 3 bases at V and 4 bases at J, with 13 bases between. The CDR3 consists of 15 residues. CDR3 DNA: TGTGCCAGTAGTATGGCAGGGGGGGCGTACAATGAGCAGTTCTTC. Protein product: CASSMAGGAYNEQFF.

This chain links TRBV3-1 with TRBJ2-7, with no clear D. V shed 1 base and J shed 1 base, with 11 bases lying between them. The germline V gene encodes CDR1 LGHDT and CDR2 YNNKEL (reference sequence). The CDR3 consists of 15 residues. CDR3 protein: CASSQGLGESYEQYF. The CDR3 DNA follows: TGTGCCAGCAGCCAAGGCCTCGGAGAGTCCTACGAGCAGTACTTC.

There are many counts of this clonotype. V and J are TRBV14 and TRBJ1-3, with D unresolved. Trimming shortened V by 0 bases and J by 8 bases, and 8 bases separated the two germline ends. The CDR3 loop spans 13 amino acids. Germline lookup yields CDR1 SGHDN and CDR2 FVKESK. The CDR3 DNA is TGTGCCAGCAGCCAAGACTGGTACCACACCATATATTTT. Residues: CASSQDWYHTIYF.

The chain links TRBV7-9 to TRBJ2-7; 10 nucleotides match TRBD1. Per the germline V gene, CDR1 is SEHNR and CDR2 is FQNEAQ (reference sequence). Trimming at V came to 8 bases and at J to 6 bases, leaving 7 bases not matched to a gene. This CDR3 is built from 13 residues. CDR3 sequence reads: CASSPGTGAEQYF. The CDR3 DNA sequence: TGTGCCAGCTCACCCGGGACAGGGGCCGAGCAGTACTTC.

This clonotype was counted many times. CDR3 amino acids: CASRGTNNSPLHF. The CDR3 DNA sequence: TGTGCCAGCAGGGGGACCAATAATTCACCCCTCCACTTT. The V and J genes are TRBV6-5 and TRBJ1-6, with D possibly TRBD1 on 5 matching bases. Germline CDR1 and CDR2: MNHEY and SVGAGI. The CDR3 contains 13 residues. The V and J ends lost 6 bases and 5 bases respectively, with 8 bases between them.

This clonotype was picked up many times. The chain recombines TRBV5-6 with TRBJ2-5, with TRBD1 as a possible D gene (6 bases). From germline, CDR1 is SGHDT and CDR2 YYEEEE. This CDR3 is built from 15 residues. V dropped 0 bases and J dropped 2 bases, with 11 bases sitting between them. CDR3 sequence reads: CASSLDGGGQETQYF. The CDR3 region has the DNA TGTGCCAGCAGCTTGGATGGGGGCGGGCAAGAGACCCAGTACTTC.

V usage is TRBV7-6 and J usage is TRBJ2-5, with 10 positions matching TRBD2. Losses at the gene ends were 4 bases for V and 4 bases for J; bases not matched to a gene: 9. This CDR3 spans 16 amino acids. Germline lookup yields CDR1 SGHVS and CDR2 FNYEAQ. In DNA, the CDR3 is TGTGCCAGCAGCTCCATGATAGCGGGAGGCGGAGAGACCCAGTACTTC. This gives the protein CASSSMIAGGGETQYF. Based on the CDR3 plus reference TRBV7-6 and TRBJ2-5, the full variable domain is GAGVSQSPRYKVTKRGQDVALRCDPISGHVSLYWYRQALGQGPEFLTYFNYEAQQDKSGLPNDRFSAERPEGSISTLTIQRTEQRDSAMYRCASSSMIAGGGETQYFGPGTRLLVL.

V usage is TRBV25-1 and J usage is TRBJ1-4; possibly TRBD1 for D (6 bases). Germline values: CDR1 MGHDK, CDR2 SYGVNS. There are 15 residues in the CDR3. V shed 1 base and J shed 5 bases, with 11 bases lying between them. The CDR3 region has the DNA TGTGCCAGCAGTGAATTGGGGGCGGGAAATGAAAAACTGTTTTTT. As protein: CASSELGAGNEKLFF.

This clonotype has ten or more counts. Its ends do not fully match the called genes, so a read error is possible. The chain combines TRBV10-2 with TRBJ2-7; tentatively, D is TRBD2 (5 bases). The CDR3 totals 14 residues. Germline V gene sequence: CDR1 WSHSY, CDR2 SAAADI. Here the CDR3 reads CASNESTRGSEQYF. The CDR3 nucleotides are TGCGCCAGCAATGAGTCGACTCGGGGATCCGAGCAGTACTTC.

This clonotype was seen only a few times. The chain links TRBV7-2 to TRBJ2-5; a possible D gene is TRBD1 (6 bases). CDR1 SGHTA and CDR2 FQGNSA come from the germline V gene. Trimming cost V 3 bases and J 0 bases, with 11 bases left between them. The CDR3 totals 15 residues. CDR3 sequence reads: CASSFLGHHQETQYF. The CDR3 DNA sequence: TGTGCCAGCAGCTTCCTGGGACACCACCAAGAGACCCAGTACTTC. Variable domain in full (rest from reference TRBV7-2 and TRBJ2-5): GAGVSQSPSNKVTEKGKDVELRCDPISGHTALYWYRQSLGQGLEFLIYFQGNSAPDKSGLPSDRFSAERTGGSVSTLTIQRTQQEDSAVYLCASSFLGHHQETQYFGPGTRLLVL.

In its sample, this clonotype was seen many times. The chain combines TRBV25-1 with TRBJ1-5, with D possibly matching TRBD1 (6 bases). The length of the CDR3 is 13 residues. Germline lookup yields CDR1 MGHDK and CDR2 SYGVNS. V gave up 2 bases and J gave up 7 bases, with 9 bases separating them. As DNA, the CDR3 is TGTGCCAGCAGTGAACAGGGGTCCCAGCCCCAGCATTTT. Translating it yields CASSEQGSQPQHF.

This clonotype has a count of ten or more. This chain uses TRBV12-3 or TRBV12-4 with TRBJ1-6; D is perhaps TRBD1 (5 bases). The length of the CDR3 is 14 residues. Trimming left V 5 bases short and J 5 bases short, with 10 bases between. The CDR3 loop is CASSTGTDNSPLHF. CDR3 coding DNA: TGTGCCAGCAGTACCGGGACCGATAATTCACCCCTCCACTTT.

This clonotype has just a few counts. V gene TRBV7-9 combines with J gene TRBJ2-7; 7 bases map to TRBD2. The J call is doubtful: the DNA matches TRBJ2-5 better. The CDR3 is 13 amino acids. The germline gives CDR1 SEHNR, CDR2 FQNEAQ (reference sequence). CDR3 DNA sequence: TGTGCCAGCAGCCACCGGGGGGAGGAGACCCAGTACTTC. It translates to CASSHRGEETQYF.

This chain uses TRBV7-9 with TRBJ2-7; D gene uncertain. This CDR3 contains 10 residues. The germline CDR1 and CDR2 sequences are SEHNR and FQNEAQ (reference sequence). V was pared by 5 bases and J by 6 bases, with 5 bases between. The CDR3 sequence is CASSLGEQYF. The CDR3 DNA is TGTGCCAGCAGCCTGGGCGAGCAGTACTTC. The full variable domain, rest sourced from reference TRBV7-9 and TRBJ2-7, is DTGVSQNPRHKITKRGQNVTFRCDPISEHNRLYWYRQTLGQGPEFLTYFQNEAQLEKSRLLSDRFSAERPKGSFSTLEIQRTEQGDSAMYLCASSLGEQYFGPGTRLTVT.

V and J are TRBV6-5 and TRBJ2-5, with D possibly TRBD2 on 6 matching bases. This CDR3 region has 15 residues. V lost 0 bases and J 2 bases, leaving 10 bases between the germline ends. Germline V gives CDR1 MNHEY, CDR2 SVGAGI. The CDR3 sequence is CASSYSWGGQETQYF. In DNA form, the CDR3 reads TGTGCCAGCAGTTACTCGTGGGGAGGTCAAGAGACCCAGTACTTC.

The J gene is TRBJ2-2, the V gene TRBV20-1; D uncertain. The germline CDR1 and CDR2 sequences are DFQATT and SNEGSKA (reference sequence). This CDR3 contains 13 residues. The germline V and J ends were trimmed by 0 bases and 6 bases, with 8 bases remaining between them. The CDR3 DNA is TGCAGTGCTAGAGACCCCCGTTCCGGGGAGCTGTTTTTT. Its translation: CSARDPRSGELFF.

The J gene is TRBJ1-1, the V gene TRBV20-1; maybe TRBD1 (6 bases). The CDR3 spans 14 residues. Trimming took off 3 bases at V and 2 bases at J, with 13 bases between the two ends. The germline V gene encodes CDR1 DFQATT and CDR2 SNEGSKA (reference sequence). The CDR3 sequence: CSASTPRGNTEAFF. In nucleotides, the CDR3 is TGCAGTGCTAGCACGCCCAGGGGCAACACTGAAGCTTTCTTT.